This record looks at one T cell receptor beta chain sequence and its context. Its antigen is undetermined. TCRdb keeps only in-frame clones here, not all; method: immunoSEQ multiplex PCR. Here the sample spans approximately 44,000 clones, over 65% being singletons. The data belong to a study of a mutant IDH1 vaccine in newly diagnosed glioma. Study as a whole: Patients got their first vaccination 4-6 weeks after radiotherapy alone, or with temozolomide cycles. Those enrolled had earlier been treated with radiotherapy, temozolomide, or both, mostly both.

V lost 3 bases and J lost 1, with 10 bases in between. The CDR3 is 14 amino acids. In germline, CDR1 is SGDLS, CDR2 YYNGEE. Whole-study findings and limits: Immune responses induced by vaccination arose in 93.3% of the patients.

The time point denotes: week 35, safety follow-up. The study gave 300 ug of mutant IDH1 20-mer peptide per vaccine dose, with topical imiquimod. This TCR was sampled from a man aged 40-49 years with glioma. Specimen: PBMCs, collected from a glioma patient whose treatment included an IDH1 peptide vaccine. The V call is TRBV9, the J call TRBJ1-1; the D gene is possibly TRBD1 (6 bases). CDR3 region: CASSGNRENTEAFF. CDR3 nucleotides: TGTGCCAGCAGCGGGAACAGGGAGAACACTGAAGCTTTCTTT.